The text below deals with one T cell receptor (beta chain). Its target is unknown. Replicate PCRs for sorted subsets used around 200 ng DNA; this equaled 30,000 to 35,000 T cell genomes. This table comes from immunoSEQ multiplex PCR, and its TCRdb copy is limited to in-frame clones, with some not included. The sample has about 1,900,000 clones; about 95% are singletons. This sample is part of a study of shared clonotypes between healthy human individuals. Naive-designated CD8 cells lacked CD45RO, were positively enriched for CCR7, and omitted terminally differentiated effector memory CD45RA+ cells. Adult donors, all healthy and HIV-negative, had no recent acute infections or vaccinations. General study results and limits: Rarefaction showed sorted-subset sequencing was incomplete despite large depth. On the whole, naive subsets had larger estimated richness than memory subsets had.

Per germline, CDR1 MNHEY and CDR2 SVGAGI. There are 12 residues in the CDR3. V gave up 5 bases and J gave up 3 bases, with 4 bases separating them. Sequencing was performed on naive CD8+ T cells sorted from blood. The chain is built from TRBV6-5 and TRBJ2-2; the D is unclear. The source is a man aged 18 to 35 in good health. CDR3 protein: CASSPHTGELFF. In DNA, the CDR3 is TGTGCCAGCAGTCCCCACACCGGGGAGCTGTTTTTT.